The rows below give T cell receptor beta chains drawn from one sample of a study of CD8+CD57+ T cells in acquired aplastic anemia. One entry per CDR3 protein results from TCRdb running MiXCR on the reads. The data hold over 200,000 distinct CDR3 sequences, with over 55% observed a single time. Material: sorted CD4+, CD8+, or CD8+CD57+ T cells (not recorded which) from PBMCs. All receptors come from a human donor in good health. The CDR3 runs from the conserved cysteine through the conserved F or W. A D gene is named only where the DNA matches it firmly. The size entry is marked missing in some rows and otherwise reads once, few, many or a size class.

TRBV7-6	TRBJ2-7	NA	NA	TGTGCCAGCAGCACCTACAGGTCCCACGAGCAGTACTTC	CASSTYRSHEQYF
TRBV25-1	TRBJ2-7	NA	NA	TGTGCCAGCAGTGAATCCGAGCAGGGCGCCTACGAGCAGTACTTC	CASSESEQGAYEQYF
TRBV10-3	TRBJ2-7	TRBD1	once	TGTGCCATCAAGGGGACAGGGGGCACCCAAGTCGAGCAGTACTTC	CAIKGTGGTQVEQYF
TRBV20-1	TRBJ2-7	TRBD1	NA	TGCAGTGCTTCCGGGACAGGGACCTACGAGCAGTACTTC	CSASGTGTYEQYF
TRBV6-5	TRBJ1-6	TRBD1	NA	TGTGCCAGCCACCCGACCGGGACAGGGGGCCTACGTCTAATTTCACCCCTCCACTTT	CASHPTGTGGLRLISPLHF
TRBV3-1	TRBJ1-2	NA	many	TGTGCCAGCAGCCAAGCATGGGGGGCGCAGGACTATGGCTACACCTTC	CASSQAWGAQDYGYTF
TRBV7-6	TRBJ2-7	NA	NA	TGTGCCAGCAGCTTAGCCCAGGGTACAAACTACGAGCAGTACTTC	CASSLAQGTNYEQYF
TRBV7-9	TRBJ1-2	TRBD1	few	TGTGCCAGCAGCGCGAGGACAGGGGAAGGCTACACCTTC	CASSARTGEGYTF
TRBV7-8	TRBJ1-1	TRBD1	NA	TGTGCCAGCAGCTACTTACCGTTGGACAGGGGAATTGGTGAAGCTTTCTTT	CASSYLPLDRGIGEAFF
TRBV6-1	TRBJ1-1	NA	many	TGTGCCAGCAGTGAGCTCGGGGGGCCGAGGGGCACTGAAGCTTTCTTT	CASSELGGPRGTEAFF
TRBV7-6	TRBJ1-6	NA	NA	TGTGCCAGCAGCTTAGTGACAGGAAAATCGCCCCTCCACTTT	CASSLVTGKSPLHF
TRBV19	TRBJ2-2	NA	NA	TGTGCCAGTAGTAGTAGGGCGAGCGGGCTAGCGACGAACACCGGGGAGCTGTTTTTT	CASSSRASGLATNTGELFF
TRBV20-1	TRBJ1-2	NA	many	TGCAGTGCTAGAGATCTTTGGGGTTATGGCTACACCTTC	CSARDLWGYGYTF
TRBV20-1	TRBJ1-5	TRBD1	NA	TGCAGTGCGAAACAGGGGGCAAGCAATCAGCCCCAGCATTTT	CSAKQGASNQPQHF
TRBV7-9	TRBJ2-7	NA	NA	TGTGCCAGCAGCTCCGGACGGATGGGCCATCAGTACTACGAGCAGTACTTC	CASSSGRMGHQYYEQYF
TRBV10-1	TRBJ2-3	NA	few	TGCGCCAGCAGTGAGACGTGGACCCGAGATACGCAGTATTTT	CASSETWTRDTQYF
TRBV2	TRBJ2-7	NA	NA	TGTGCCAGCAGTGCGGACGACAGGCGGCGGCAGTACTTC	CASSADDRRRQYF
TRBV6-2/TRBV6-3	TRBJ2-7	NA	few	TGTGCCAGCAGTAAATACGACGCGGACTCTCTCCTCTGGGACGAGCAGTACTTC	CASSKYDADSLLWDEQYF
TRBV6-1	TRBJ2-7	NA	NA	TGTGCCAGCAGTGGGGCGCAGGAACCCTACGAGCAGTACTTC	CASSGAQEPYEQYF
TRBV15	TRBJ2-7	NA	NA	TGTGCCACCAGCAGAGATTGGTTTGGGACCCGCGCCGGGGAGCAGTACTTC	CATSRDWFGTRAGEQYF
TRBV9	TRBJ2-3	TRBD1	NA	TGTGCCAGCAGCGAGACAGGGGCGGGCACAGATACGCAGTATTTT	CASSETGAGTDTQYF
TRBV24-1	TRBJ2-7	NA	many	TGTGCCACCAGTGATGTGACAGGCTACGAGCAGTACTTC	CATSDVTGYEQYF
TRBV20-1	TRBJ1-2	TRBD1	NA	TGCAGTGCTGGGGGACAGCTAGCTAACTATGGCTACACCTTC	CSAGGQLANYGYTF
TRBV20-1	TRBJ2-1	NA	NA	TGCAGTGCTAGAGATGAGGCGCGGACTCGATTTGAGCAGTTCTTC	CSARDEARTRFEQFF
TRBV6-5	TRBJ1-2	TRBD1	many	TGTGCCAGCAGTTTCCAGACAGGGGCTAACTATGGCTACACCTTC	CASSFQTGANYGYTF
TRBV2	TRBJ2-6	NA	NA	TGTGCCAGCTCTGGGGCCAACGTCCTGACTTTC	CASSGANVLTF
TRBV6-5	TRBJ1-2	NA	many	TGTGCCAGCAGACCTACAGGACCCTGGGACTATGGCTACACCTTC	CASRPTGPWDYGYTF
TRBV7-3	TRBJ1-1	TRBD1	NA	TGTGCCAGCAGCGCCTACAGGGGGCCCACTGAAGCTTTCTTT	CASSAYRGPTEAFF
TRBV6-5	TRBJ2-5	TRBD2	many	TGTGCCAGCAGAGGTTCAGCGGGAGACCCCAGACACCAAGAGACCCAGTACTTC	CASRGSAGDPRHQETQYF
TRBV2	TRBJ2-7	TRBD1	NA	TGTGCCAGCAGAGGAGTGGGACAGGGGCCGTCCGAGCAGTACTTC	CASRGVGQGPSEQYF
TRBV20-1	TRBJ2-3	NA	NA	TGCAGTGCTACTTCAGACGGCACAGATACGCAGTATTTT	CSATSDGTDTQYF
TRBV20-1	TRBJ2-7	NA	NA	TGCAGTGCTAGAGATCAAGGGATCGACCAGCACTTC	CSARDQGIDQHF
TRBV29-1	TRBJ2-2	TRBD2	few	TGCAGCGTAGCGGGGGTCGCGAACACCGGGGAGCTGTTTTTT	CSVAGVANTGELFF
TRBV19	TRBJ2-1	NA	many	TGTGCCAGTAGTATGGGACCCTCCCCCCACTTC	CASSMGPSPHF
TRBV2	TRBJ1-5	NA	NA	TGTGCCAGCAGTGAATTGGACATTAGCAATCAGCCCCAGCATTTT	CASSELDISNQPQHF
TRBV5-1	TRBJ1-1	NA	NA	TGCGCCAGCAGCTCCGCTCCCCAGTTGAACACTGAAGCTTTCTTT	CASSSAPQLNTEAFF
TRBV2	TRBJ1-6	NA	NA	TGTGCCAGCAGTCCTGAGACGGGGAATTCACCCCTCCACTTT	CASSPETGNSPLHF
TRBV29-1	TRBJ1-2	NA	few	TGCAGCGTATCCGGGACCTTTGTTGATGGCTACACCTTC	CSVSGTFVDGYTF
TRBV20-1	TRBJ2-5	NA	once	TGCAGTGCTCCTGGGGTTTCTACGCTCTTACAAGAGACCCAGTACTTC	CSAPGVSTLLQETQYF
TRBV25-1	TRBJ2-3	NA	NA	TGTGCCAGCAGTGAGACACGGAGCACAGATACGCAGTATTTT	CASSETRSTDTQYF
TRBV7-2	TRBJ1-2	NA	NA	TGTGCCAGCAGCTGGGGCACCCCCTACTATGGCTACACCTTC	CASSWGTPYYGYTF
TRBV19	TRBJ2-7	TRBD1	NA	TGTGCCAGTAGTTCATCCCCGGGACAGGGGGCCTACGAGCAGTACTTC	CASSSSPGQGAYEQYF
TRBV5-8	TRBJ1-3	NA	NA	TGTGCCAGCAGCTGGACGCACTGGAGCTCTGGAAACACCATATATTTT	CASSWTHWSSGNTIYF
TRBV9	TRBJ2-3	TRBD2	NA	TGTGCCAGCAGCGTTGACCCTTGGACTAGCGGGGGTTATACTAGCACAGATACGCAGTATTTT	CASSVDPWTSGGYTSTDTQYF
TRBV15	TRBJ2-3	TRBD2	NA	TGTGCCACCTACGGACAGTTTAGCCCTACTAGCGGGAGTGAGGGAGATACGCAGTATTTT	CATYGQFSPTSGSEGDTQYF
TRBV10-3	TRBJ1-2	NA	many	TGTGCCACCTCTTCGAACTATGGCTACACCTTC	CATSSNYGYTF
TRBV7-2	TRBJ2-7	TRBD2	NA	TGTGCCAGCAGCGGAACCGTAGCGGGGGGAGGGCAGTACTTC	CASSGTVAGGGQYF
TRBV2	TRBJ2-7	TRBD2	many	TGTGCCAGCAGACGACTAGCGGGAGAACGGAACGAGCAGTACTTC	CASRRLAGERNEQYF
TRBV7-9	TRBJ2-3	TRBD1	NA	TGTGCCAGCAGCTCCGGGACAGGGGGTAACACAGATACGCAGTATTTT	CASSSGTGGNTDTQYF
TRBV15	TRBJ1-4	NA	few	TGTGCCACCAGCGGATCGACGCGACCTAATGAAAAACTGTTTTTT	CATSGSTRPNEKLFF
TRBV10-1	TRBJ2-5	TRBD2	NA	TGCGCCAGCAGTAGGACTAGCACGGAGACCCAGTACTTC	CASSRTSTETQYF
TRBV20-1	TRBJ2-7	NA	NA	TGCAGTGCTAGAGTACCTCGTTATCCCGAGCAGTACTTC	CSARVPRYPEQYF
TRBV7-9	TRBJ2-1	NA	many	TGTGCCAGCAGCTCCCCTAGTGGGGATGAGCAGTTCTTC	CASSSPSGDEQFF
TRBV20-1	TRBJ2-7	NA	many	TGCAGTGCTAGTCGGGGTGATCCCTACGAGCAGTACTTC	CSASRGDPYEQYF
TRBV29-1	TRBJ2-5	NA	many	TGCAGCGCCCGGGACGGCGGGGACCAGTACTTC	CSARDGGDQYF
TRBV11-3	TRBJ1-2	NA	NA	TGTGCCAGCAGCGGGACTAACAGTTATGGCTACACCTTC	CASSGTNSYGYTF
TRBV29-1	TRBJ2-1	NA	NA	TGCAGCGTTGATCCAACAGTCGTAAATCCCACTGAGCAGTTCTTC	CSVDPTVVNPTEQFF
TRBV13	TRBJ2-1	TRBD2	NA	TGTGCCAGCAGCTCCCCGGGACTAGCGGGATACAATGAGCAGTTCTTC	CASSSPGLAGYNEQFF
TRBV6-5	TRBJ1-5	NA	NA	TGTGCCCCCCGTTGTAGATCCAATCAGCCCCAGCATTTT	CAPRCRSNQPQHF
TRBV7-9	TRBJ2-1	NA	many	TGTGCCAGCAGCTTGGGTGAGCAGTTCTTC	CASSLGEQFF